The clone carrying this TCR beta chain came up a few times. The antigen remains undetermined. Individual cDNA molecules received unique molecular identifiers during library preparation. TCRdb ran MiXCR on the 5' RACE reads and lists one entry per CDR3 protein. The repertoire holds about 60,000 distinct CDR3 sequences, 15% seen once, with 9% to 10% in the top ten. This specimen belongs to a study of early T cells in non-severe SARS-CoV-2 infection. General study findings and limits: Reliance on VDJdb matching favored anti-spike CD8 responses; private and CD4 specificities were missed.

Germline V CDR1 and CDR2: SQVTM, ANQGSEA. The V end lost 1 base, the J end lost 9 bases, and 12 bases lay between the germline ends. The CDR3 spans 13 residues. The TCR originated in an adult who was a healthcare worker with PCR-confirmed SARS-CoV-2 infection or an uninfected control (not recorded which). The chain employs TRBV29-1 and TRBJ2-2; D tentatively reads TRBD1 or TRBD2 (5 bases each). This specimen was whole blood, taken at baseline. CDR3 nucleotide sequence: TGCAGCGTTGAAGGGCAGGGAGACCGGGAGCTGTTTTTT. Translated: CSVEGQGDRELFF.